Presented here are 32 T cell receptor beta chains from one specimen sequenced in a study of OX40 agonist ivuxolimab in advanced cancers. The method was immunoSEQ multiplex PCR; TCRdb's version includes in-frame clones alone and lacks a portion of them. The profile shows about 58,000 clones, approximately 88% of them singletons. Material: CD4+ or CD8+ T cells sorted from blood, obtained in a trial of the OX40 agonist ivuxolimab. All receptors come from an adult with an advanced solid tumor such as melanoma, head and neck, liver or kidney cancer.

This chain joins TRBV7-2 and TRBJ2-4; 7 bases are a match to TRBD1. J gave up 6 bases and V 5 bases, and 7 bases lay outside the gene matches. The length of the CDR3 is 14 residues. Germline V gene lookup returns CDR1 SGHTA and CDR2 FQGNSA. In nucleotides, the CDR3 is TGTGCCAGCAGCCCCGACAGGGAAGGAAACATTCAGTACTTC. The encoded protein is CASSPDREGNIQYF.

This clone was observed a few times. The chain employs TRBV19 and TRBJ2-7; D remains ambiguous. The CDR3 sequence is 14 residues long. The germline gives CDR1 LNHDA, CDR2 SQIVND (reference sequence). Trimming removed 1 base from V and 6 bases from J, with 13 bases in between. The CDR3, as DNA: TGTGCCAGTAGTATAGGAGGTGTATTAGGCGAGCAGTACTTC. Translation gives CASSIGGVLGEQYF.

The genes are TRBV2 and TRBJ2-3; D gene ambiguous. V lost 7 bases, J lost 0 bases, and 8 bases lay in between. This CDR3 spans 13 amino acids. Germline CDR1 and CDR2: SNHLY and FYNNEI. The CDR3 sequence is CASMAASTDTQYF. The CDR3 nucleotides read TGTGCCAGCATGGCGGCCAGCACAGATACGCAGTATTTT.

J is TRBJ2-3 and V is TRBV5-4; no definite D call. From germline, CDR1 is SGHNT and CDR2 YYREEE (reference sequence). The CDR3 totals 14 residues. Trimming stripped 3 bases from V and 0 bases from J, with 8 bases between. CDR3 amino acids: CASSSRGSTDTQYF. The CDR3 DNA follows: TGTGCCAGCAGCTCCCGAGGCAGCACAGATACGCAGTATTTT.

The chain has TRBV11-2 and TRBJ1-1, with D possibly being TRBD1 (6 bases). Germline CDR1 SGHAT, CDR2 FQNNGV. V gave up 6 bases and J gave up 9 bases, with 14 bases separating them. The CDR3 has 12 residues. The CDR3 nucleotides are TGTGCCAGCAGTCGTGACAGGACCCAAGCTTTCTTT. Protein product: CASSRDRTQAFF.

The rearrangement joins TRBV6-5 to TRBJ2-1, with TRBD2 matching over 8 bases. The CDR3 totals 14 residues. Trimming took 5 bases from V and 4 from J; bases not matched to a gene: 4. Germline V gene lookup returns CDR1 MNHEY and CDR2 SVGAGI. The DNA for the CDR3 is TGTGCCAGCAGTAGTAGCGGGAAGTACAATGAGCAGTTCTTC. Amino acid sequence: CASSSSGKYNEQFF.

CDR3 in amino acids: CASSLELGTDTQYF. Written as DNA, the CDR3 is TGTGCCAGCAGCCTCGAGCTTGGCACAGATACGCAGTATTTT. The V and J genes are TRBV13 and TRBJ2-3; D gene unclear. The CDR3 sequence is 14 residues long. The germline V and J ends were trimmed by 5 bases and 1 base, with 10 bases remaining between them. Germline V gene data show CDR1 as PRHDT and CDR2 as FYEKMQ (reference sequence).

In DNA, the CDR3 is TGTGCCAGCAGCCTCCAACGGTGGAACTCCTACAATGAGCAGTTCTTC. Protein sequence: CASSLQRWNSYNEQFF. This rearrangement joins TRBV9 to TRBJ2-1; D is ambiguous. V lost 4 bases, J lost 0 bases, and 14 bases lay in between. The CDR3 sequence is 16 residues long. Germline assignment: CDR1 SGDLS and CDR2 YYNGEE.

This chain uses TRBV18 with TRBJ2-7; no reliable D call. Trimming stripped 2 bases from V and 2 bases from J, with 13 bases between. The germline gives CDR1 KGHSH, CDR2 LQKENI. This CDR3 spans 15 amino acids. The CDR3 bases are TGTGCCAGCTCACCATCCCCAGCCATACCCTACGAGCAGTACTTC. Translation: CASSPSPAIPYEQYF.

The chain recombines TRBV6-1 with TRBJ2-7; D remains ambiguous. Trimming cost V 7 bases and J 7 bases, with 11 bases left between them. CDR1 and CDR2 from the germline V gene are MNHNS and SASEGT. There are 11 residues in the CDR3. CDR3 amino acids: CASIERDEQYF. In nucleotides, the CDR3 is TGTGCCAGCATCGAAAGGGATGAGCAGTACTTC.

The gene calls are TRBV27 and TRBJ2-7, with D perhaps matching TRBD1 (6 bases). CDR1 is MNHEY and CDR2 is SMNVEV in the germline V gene (reference sequence). CDR3 size: 13 residues. Trimming removed 3 bases at V and 3 bases at J, with 9 bases between. Written as DNA, the CDR3 is TGTGCCAGCAGTTTGGTAGGGGGCTACGAGCAGTACTTC. Translated: CASSLVGGYEQYF.

The V gene is TRBV5-8, the J gene TRBJ2-2; D gene uncertain. Trimming left V 0 bases short and J 2 bases short, with 5 bases between. The CDR3 has 14 residues. From germline, CDR1 is SGHTS and CDR2 YDEGEE. CDR3 in DNA: TGTGCCAGCAGCTTGGGCGTAAACACCGGGGAGCTGTTTTTT. The encoded protein is CASSLGVNTGELFF. Looking up the rest from reference TRBV5-8 and TRBJ2-2 gives the full variable domain: EAGVTQSPTHLIKTRGQQATLRCSPISGHTSVYWYQQALGLGLQFLLWYDEGEERNRGNFPPRFSGRQFPNYSSELNVNALELEDSALYLCASSLGVNTGELFFGEGSRLTVL.

The rearrangement links TRBV5-1 to TRBJ2-1, with unresolved D. Germline V gives CDR1 SGHRS, CDR2 YFSETQ. V lost 1 base, J lost 4 bases, and 6 bases lay in between. The CDR3 has 13 amino acids. The CDR3 bases are TGCGCCAGCAGCTTGCAGGATTACAATGAGCAGTTCTTC. Protein sequence: CASSLQDYNEQFF.

This chain links TRBV19 with TRBJ2-5; D is unclear. This CDR3 comprises 13 residues. The germline CDR1 and CDR2 sequences are LNHDA and SQIVND (reference sequence). V was trimmed by 6 bases and J by 0 bases, leaving 8 bases between them. CDR3 amino acids: CASSNSNQETQYF. As DNA, the CDR3 is TGTGCCAGTAGCAACAGCAACCAAGAGACCCAGTACTTC.

The rearrangement links TRBV30 to TRBJ1-2; a weak D match, TRBD1 (5 bases). CDR1 and CDR2 (germline): GTSNPN, SVGIG (reference sequence). V was pared by 0 bases and J by 1 base, with 12 bases between. The CDR3 is made up of 15 amino acids. The CDR3 DNA follows: TGTGCCTGGAGTGTATGGGGCAGGGTTAACTATGGCTACACCTTC. The encoded protein is CAWSVWGRVNYGYTF.

The chain uses TRBV5-1 and TRBJ2-7, with 7 bases lining up with TRBD1. The V and J ends lost 4 bases and 6 bases, in that order; junction bases with no gene match: 10. CDR3 size: 14 residues. Germline values: CDR1 SGHRS, CDR2 YFSETQ. As DNA, the CDR3 is TGCGCCAGCAGCGTAGGGACAGCGAGTCTCGAGCAGTACTTC. Amino acids: CASSVGTASLEQYF.

The chain uses TRBV5-4 and TRBJ2-7; D not resolved. The germline V gene has CDR1 SGHNT and CDR2 YYREEE (reference sequence). The CDR3 spans 13 residues. The V gene lost 0 bases and the J gene lost 11 bases, with 15 bases spanning the gap. The CDR3 reads CASSLGPSIKKYF. CDR3 sequence (DNA): TGTGCCAGCAGCTTGGGACCTTCGATAAAGAAGTACTTC.

This rearrangement joins TRBV2 to TRBJ2-7; D unresolved. Trimming removed 6 bases from V and 0 bases from J, with 6 bases in between. The CDR3 contains 12 residues. Germline assignment: CDR1 SNHLY and CDR2 FYNNEI. CDR3 protein: CASRADSYEQYF. In DNA form, the CDR3 reads TGTGCCAGCAGGGCGGACTCCTACGAGCAGTACTTC.

The chain uses TRBV2 and TRBJ2-7, with 7 bases matching TRBD1. The CDR3 has 13 amino acids. Germline CDR1 reads SNHLY; CDR2 reads FYNNEI. The V segment lost 8 bases and the J segment 5 bases; nucleotides outside the gene matches: 9. This CDR3 is CASRGRGYNEQYF. The CDR3 nucleotides are TGTGCCAGCCGGGGCAGGGGGTATAACGAGCAGTACTTC.

The V gene is TRBV6-1, the J gene TRBJ2-5; unclear D gene. Trimming pared 2 bases from V and 6 bases from J, leaving 7 bases between. The CDR3 contains 12 residues. CDR1 is MNHNS and CDR2 is SASEGT in the germline V gene. CDR3 protein: CASSELAKTQYF. DNA for the CDR3: TGTGCCAGCAGTGAATTGGCCAAGACCCAGTACTTC.

The chain couples TRBV7-3 to TRBJ2-1, with D maybe TRBD2 (5 bases). The CDR3 is 15 amino acids. Trimming cost V 1 base and J 0 bases, with 7 bases left between them. The germline gives CDR1 SGHTA, CDR2 FQGTGA. The CDR3 here is CASSLIAGSYNEQFF. The DNA of the CDR3 is TGTGCCAGCAGCTTAATTGCGGGCTCCTACAATGAGCAGTTCTTC.

The chain joins TRBV15 to TRBJ2-7, with 7 nucleotides matching TRBD1. The J segment lost 6 bases and the V segment lost 0 bases, leaving 5 bases of the junction unmatched. The CDR3 totals 14 residues. The germline gives CDR1 LNHNV, CDR2 YYDKDF (reference sequence). CDR3 bases: TGTGCCACCAGCAGAGACAGGGACAGTCGCGAGCAGTACTTC. As protein: CATSRDRDSREQYF.

This clone was detected once. The chain links TRBV5-8 to TRBJ2-1; 7 positions agree with TRBD1. The CDR3 runs 12 residues. Unmatched junction bases numbered 7, after V lost 9 bases and J lost 7 bases. Germline loops: CDR1 SGHTS, CDR2 YDEGEE. In DNA form, the CDR3 reads TGTGCCACCTATCAGGGGGTGAATGAGCAGTTCTTC. Protein sequence: CATYQGVNEQFF. Drawing the rest from reference TRBV5-8 and TRBJ2-1, the complete variable domain is EAGVTQSPTHLIKTRGQQATLRCSPISGHTSVYWYQQALGLGLQFLLWYDEGEERNRGNFPPRFSGRQFPNYSSELNVNALELEDSALYLCATYQGVNEQFFGPGTRLTVL.

CDR3 nucleotides: TGTGCCAGCAGCAGTAGCGCTAGCGGGAACACCGGGGAGCTGTTTTTT. Residues: CASSSSASGNTGELFF. The chain recombines TRBV7-3 with TRBJ2-2, with 7 positions matching TRBD2. The CDR3 sequence is 16 residues long. Losses at the gene ends were 5 bases for V and 1 base for J; bases not matched to a gene: 7. Germline V gene lookup returns CDR1 SGHTA and CDR2 FQGTGA. Full variable domain (remainder filled in from reference TRBV7-3 and TRBJ2-2): GAGVSQTPSNKVTEKGKYVELRCDPISGHTALYWYRQSLGQGPEFLIYFQGTGAADDSGLPNDRFFAVRPEGSVSTLKIQRTERGDSAVYLCASSSSASGNTGELFFGEGSRLTVL.

This chain connects TRBV18 to TRBJ2-7; D is undetermined. CDR1 and CDR2 from the germline V gene are KGHSH and LQKENI. The V end was cut by 3 bases, the J end by 1 base, with 7 bases between. CDR3 length: 13 residues. In DNA form, the CDR3 reads TGTGCCAGCTCACCGGACCGTTCCTACGAGCAGTACTTC. Its translation: CASSPDRSYEQYF. Complete variable domain (other parts from reference TRBV18 and TRBJ2-7): NAGVMQNPRHLVRRRGQEARLRCSPMKGHSHVYWYRQLPEEGLKFMVYLQKENIIDESGMPKERFSAEFPKEGPSILRIQQVVRGDSAAYFCASSPDRSYEQYFGPGTRLTVT.

This clone was seen more than once but under ten times. The chain carries TRBV10-3 and TRBJ1-5, with 9 bases matching TRBD1. This CDR3 region has 14 residues. Looked up from germline, CDR1 is ENHRY and CDR2 is SYGVKD. Unmatched junction bases numbered 0, after V lost 4 bases and J lost 2 bases. The chain's CDR3 is CAISGQGGNQPQHF. For the CDR3, the DNA is TGTGCCATCAGTGGACAGGGGGGCAATCAGCCCCAGCATTTT.

The chain couples TRBV5-8 to TRBJ2-3; D not resolved. Trimming left V 4 bases short and J 8 bases short, with 11 bases between. This CDR3 comprises 12 residues. Germline CDR1 is SGHTS and CDR2 is YDEGEE. This CDR3 reads CASSGSRFTQYF. CDR3 DNA: TGTGCCAGCAGCGGCTCTAGGTTTACGCAGTATTTT.

This chain connects TRBV6-5 to TRBJ1-3; D ambiguous. The V end lost 7 bases, the J end lost 4 bases, and 14 bases lay between the germline ends. Germline CDR1 and CDR2: MNHEY and SVGAGI. CDR3 length: 14 residues. The CDR3 is CASIPTRTGNTIYF. The CDR3 DNA reads TGTGCCAGCATTCCGACCCGAACGGGAAACACCATATATTTT.

The V and J genes are TRBV18 and TRBJ1-5; no definite D call. The CDR3 runs to 16 residues. Germline loops: CDR1 KGHSH, CDR2 LQKENI. Trimming removed 0 bases at V and 1 base at J, with 10 bases between. In DNA, the CDR3 is TGTGCCAGCTCACCACCGGGCAGGCGGAGCAATCAGCCCCAGCATTTT. As protein: CASSPPGRRSNQPQHF.

The chain combines TRBV7-2 with TRBJ2-5; 7 bases align to TRBD1. Unmatched junction bases numbered 4, after V lost 1 base and J lost 5 bases. The CDR3 consists of 14 residues. Germline CDR1 SGHTA, CDR2 FQGNSA. Written as DNA, the CDR3 is TGTGCCAGCAGCTTAGACAGGGGTTGGGAGACCCAGTACTTC. It specifies CASSLDRGWETQYF.

This clone was seen only once. The chain couples TRBV27 to TRBJ2-7, with TRBD2 matching over 8 bases. With 4 bases clipped from V and 9 bases from J, the junction kept 8 bases outside the gene matches. From germline, CDR1 is MNHEY and CDR2 SMNVEV (reference sequence). The CDR3 loop spans 13 amino acids. CDR3 amino acids: CASSSSLAVRQYF. The CDR3 coding sequence is TGTGCCAGCAGTTCGTCACTAGCGGTACGGCAGTACTTC.

The chain is built from TRBV6-6 and TRBJ1-2; unclear D gene. With 0 bases removed from V and 5 bases from J, the gap between germline ends came to 13 bases. There are 15 residues in the CDR3. CDR1 and CDR2 (germline): MNHNY, SVGAGI (reference sequence). CDR3 loop: CASSYSNTLGYGYTF. For the CDR3, the DNA is TGTGCCAGCAGTTACTCGAATACCCTGGGGTATGGCTACACCTTC.